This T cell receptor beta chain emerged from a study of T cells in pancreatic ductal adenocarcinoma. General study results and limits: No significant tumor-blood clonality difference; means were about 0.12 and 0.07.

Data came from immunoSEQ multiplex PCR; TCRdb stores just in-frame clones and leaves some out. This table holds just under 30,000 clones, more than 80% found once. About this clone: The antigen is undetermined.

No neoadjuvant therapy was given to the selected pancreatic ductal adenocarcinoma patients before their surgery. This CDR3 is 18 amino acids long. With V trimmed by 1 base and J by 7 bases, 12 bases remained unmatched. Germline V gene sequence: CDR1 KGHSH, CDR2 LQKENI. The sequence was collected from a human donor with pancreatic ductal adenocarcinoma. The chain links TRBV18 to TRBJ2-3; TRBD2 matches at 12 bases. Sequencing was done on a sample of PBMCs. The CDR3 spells CASSPLPGLAGGPHTQYF. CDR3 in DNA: TGTGCCAGCTCACCACTGCCGGGACTAGCGGGTGGCCCGCATACGCAGTATTTT.